Listed here are 21 T cell receptor beta chains from one sample, sequenced in a study of cytomegalovirus exposure and HLA in healthy donors. The PCR used 60 Vbeta and 13 Jbeta primers. Assay used: immunoSEQ multiplex PCR; TCRdb lists only in-frame clones, some missing. The sample records more than 140,000 clones, over 70% being singletons. Specimen: PBMCs. The receptors were gathered from a man aged 25 to 45 in good health and CMV-seropositive.

This clone was detected only once. J is TRBJ2-4 and V is TRBV19; D call uncertain. CDR1 and CDR2 (germline): LNHDA, SQIVND (reference sequence). The CDR3 is 15 amino acids. Trimming removed 3 bases at V and 3 bases at J, with 12 bases between. The CDR3 DNA reads TGTGCCAGTAGTATTGTTTCAACGGGCAAAAACATTCAGTACTTC. It translates to CASSIVSTGKNIQYF.

The chain recombines TRBV19 with TRBJ1-6; no clear D. The CDR3 is made up of 15 amino acids. Trimming cost V 6 bases and J 0 bases, with 9 bases left between them. Germline CDR1 and CDR2: LNHDA and SQIVND (reference sequence). The DNA for the CDR3 is TGTGCCAGTAGACCGGGAAGCTCCTATAATTCACCCCTCCACTTT. This gives the protein CASRPGSSYNSPLHF.

The rearrangement uses TRBV18 and TRBJ1-1; TRBD1 matches 7 bases. The CDR3 length is 15 residues. V was clipped by 5 bases and J by 1 base; unmatched bases: 7. Germline V CDR1 and CDR2: KGHSH, LQKENI. The chain's CDR3 is CASSADRIPNTEAFF. In DNA form, the CDR3 reads TGTGCCAGCTCAGCGGACAGGATACCGAACACTGAAGCTTTCTTT.

The sample holds one count of this clone. Mismatch with germline at one junction end may stem from a read error. V and J are TRBV11-2 and TRBJ2-5; perhaps TRBD1 as D (6 bases). This CDR3 contains 13 residues. From germline, CDR1 is SGHAT and CDR2 FQNNGV. CDR3: CASSPGRGQTRYF. For the CDR3, the DNA is TGTGCCAGCAGCCCTGGCAGGGGTCAGACCCGGTACTTC.

CDR3 DNA sequence: TGTGCCTGGAGACTACAGGGTGCGGCACCCCTCCACTTT. Encoded protein: CAWRLQGAAPLHF. V and J are TRBV30 and TRBJ1-6, with a tentative D call TRBD1 (6 bases). Per germline, CDR1 GTSNPN and CDR2 SVGIG (reference sequence). The germline V and J ends were trimmed by 3 bases and 11 bases, with 14 bases remaining between them. This CDR3 comprises 13 residues.

The J gene is TRBJ1-2, the V gene TRBV28; D not resolved. V lost 1 base and J 7 bases, leaving 7 bases between the germline ends. The CDR3 totals 12 residues. The V gene's germline CDR1 is MDHEN and CDR2 SYDVKM. DNA for the CDR3: TGTGCCAGCAGTTTATCCTCAGTTGGCTACACCTTC. It codes for CASSLSSVGYTF.

This clone was found once. This chain connects TRBV6-5 to TRBJ1-2, with D hard to call. The V gene's germline CDR1 is MNHEY and CDR2 SVGAGI. The CDR3 sequence is 14 residues long. V lost 5 bases to trimming and J lost 4 bases, with 14 bases between them. CDR3 coding DNA: TGTGCCAGCAGTCCCCCGGGTGTCGGCTATGGCTACACCTTC. Amino acid sequence: CASSPPGVGYGYTF.

The chain recombines TRBV5-1 with TRBJ2-7, with D hard to call. This CDR3 spans 14 amino acids. The germline V and J ends were trimmed by 0 bases and 3 bases, with 10 bases remaining between them. The germline CDR1 and CDR2 sequences are SGHRS and YFSETQ. The CDR3 reads CASSLGQARYEQYF. As DNA, the CDR3 is TGCGCCAGCAGCTTGGGACAAGCCCGCTACGAGCAGTACTTC.

This clone showed up just once. The V and J genes are TRBV28 and TRBJ2-7; 8 nucleotides agree with TRBD2. Germline lookup yields CDR1 MDHEN and CDR2 SYDVKM. This CDR3 has 15 residues. V was pared by 6 bases and J by 5 bases, with 12 bases of the junction left unmatched. The CDR3 DNA sequence: TGTGCCAGCAGGTCCGGGGGGGAGGGGACCCACGAGCAGTACTTC. Translation: CASRSGGEGTHEQYF.

This rearrangement joins TRBV19 to TRBJ2-3, with 10 bases identical to TRBD1. Looked up from germline, CDR1 is LNHDA and CDR2 is SQIVND (reference sequence). V lost 5 bases to trimming and J lost 2 bases; unmatched junction nucleotides: 7. The CDR3 is 16 amino acids. As DNA, the CDR3 is TGTGCCAGTAGTTCCTGGACAGGGGGAATCACAGATACGCAGTATTTT. Translating gives CASSSWTGGITDTQYF.

The chain combines TRBV2 with TRBJ1-6, with TRBD1 identical over 8 bases. CDR3 size: 14 residues. Trimming cost V 5 bases and J 9 bases; bases outside gene matches: 6. The germline V gene has CDR1 SNHLY and CDR2 FYNNEI. The CDR3 nucleotides are TGTGCCAGCAGTATAGGACAGGGAGGTTCACCCCTCCACTTT. As protein: CASSIGQGGSPLHF.

The genes are TRBV5-1 and TRBJ2-3; TRBD1 aligns across 7 bases. Germline V gives CDR1 SGHRS, CDR2 YFSETQ. The CDR3 is 16 residues long. After removal of 4 bases from V and 5 bases from J, the junction contained 13 bases not matched to a gene. CDR3 region: CASSLQGQGGLDTQYF. The CDR3, as DNA: TGCGCCAGCAGCCTCCAGGGCCAAGGGGGCCTAGATACGCAGTATTTT.

Here the CDR3 DNA reads TGTGCCATCAGTGAGCGGGATGCCTACAATGAGCAGTTCTTC. The encoded protein is CAISERDAYNEQFF. This rearrangement joins TRBV10-3 to TRBJ2-1; D perhaps matches TRBD2 (5 bases). In germline, CDR1 is ENHRY, CDR2 SYGVKD. CDR3 length equals 14 residues. Trimming took off 2 bases at V and 2 bases at J, with 7 bases between the two ends.

This clone was observed a handful of times. The chain is built from TRBV27 and TRBJ2-7; D call uncertain. V lost 1 base and J lost 4, with 17 bases in between. The CDR3 is 16 residues long. Germline V gene data show CDR1 as MNHEY and CDR2 as SMNVEV (reference sequence). The CDR3 DNA follows: TGTGCCAGCAGTTTATTGCGTTTAAAAATCACTTACGAGCAGTACTTC. Its protein product is CASSLLRLKITYEQYF.

This clone was picked up a small number of times. This sequence joins TRBV6-5 and TRBJ2-3; 8 bases map to TRBD2. Per germline, CDR1 MNHEY and CDR2 SVGAGI. The CDR3 spans 13 residues. V was clipped by 6 bases and J by 1 base; unmatched bases: 0. The CDR3 region has the DNA TGTGCCAGCAGACTAGCGGGCACAGATACGCAGTATTTT. Translated, it gives CASRLAGTDTQYF.

J is TRBJ2-4 and V is TRBV23-1, with a possible D match to TRBD1 (5 bases). TRBV23-1 is noted as an ORF with a role that remains uncertain. V lost 0 bases, J lost 0 bases, and 18 bases lay in between. CDR3 size: 19 residues. The CDR3 spells CASSQSMASRVVAKNIQYF. The CDR3 DNA reads TGCGCCAGCAGTCAATCTATGGCGTCCAGGGTAGTAGCCAAAAACATTCAGTACTTC.

The chain's CDR3 is CASSFTSGAYEQYF. CDR3 DNA: TGTGCCAGCAGCTTCACTAGCGGGGCCTACGAGCAGTACTTC. The chain combines TRBV5-6 with TRBJ2-7; 10 bases fit TRBD2. The V and J ends lost 2 bases and 2 bases, in that order; junction bases with no gene match: 1. The CDR3 extends over 14 amino acids. Germline V gives CDR1 SGHDT, CDR2 YYEEEE.

This rearrangement joins TRBV9 to TRBJ1-1; D is uncertain. This CDR3 contains 15 residues. V was shortened by 4 bases and J by 4 bases, with 17 bases between the two germline ends. The V gene's germline CDR1 is SGDLS and CDR2 YYNGEE. CDR3 sequence: CASSSGPRVATEAFF. In DNA form, the CDR3 reads TGTGCCAGCAGCTCCGGACCGAGGGTGGCCACTGAAGCTTTCTTT.

This chain connects TRBV5-5 to TRBJ2-7; D uncertain. V was shortened by 0 bases and J by 2 bases, with 3 bases between the two germline ends. Germline CDR1 SGHKS, CDR2 YYEKEE (reference sequence). This CDR3 has 12 residues. CDR3 sequence reads: CASSLGTYEQYF. Here the CDR3 DNA reads TGTGCCAGCAGCTTGGGTACCTACGAGCAGTACTTC.

This chain uses TRBV28 with TRBJ2-5; possible D gene TRBD2, 5 bases. The germline V gene has CDR1 MDHEN and CDR2 SYDVKM. This CDR3 is 15 amino acids long. V was pared by 2 bases and J by 3 bases, with 13 bases between. The CDR3 nucleotides read TGTGCCAGCAGTTTAAGGTGGAGGCTGGAAGAGACCCAGTACTTC. This translates into CASSLRWRLEETQYF.

CDR3 DNA: TGTGCCAGTAGTGCGTGGGAGGGGGATCAGCCCCAGCATTTT. Amino acid sequence: CASSAWEGDQPQHF. This chain links TRBV19 with TRBJ1-5, with D maybe TRBD1 (6 bases). Trimming stripped 5 bases from V and 5 bases from J, with 13 bases between. The CDR3 contains 14 residues. The germline gives CDR1 LNHDA, CDR2 SQIVND (reference sequence).